This T cell receptor (beta chain) was captured in a study of blood T cell repertoires in COVID-19. Across the study: Sources were T cells, B-cell-depleted T cells, or PBMCs; the material itself was cDNA or gDNA.

This CDR3 contains 14 residues. Germline V gives CDR1 MDHEN, CDR2 SYDVKM. The V gene lost 4 bases and the J gene lost 2 bases, with 11 bases spanning the gap. Clones were read by immunoSEQ multiplex PCR, and TCRdb kept only the in-frame ones, dropping some. The repertoire consists of 200,000 to 300,000 clones, with 82% occurring once and the leading ten covering 4% to 5%. This clonotype was obtained from a woman in her sixties or seventies with acute or convalescent COVID-19. The gene calls are TRBV28 and TRBJ1-2; D is perhaps TRBD1 (5 bases). The material sequenced was peripheral blood. The CDR3 sequence: CASSSRDLNYGYTF. The CDR3 nucleotides read TGTGCCAGCAGTTCGCGGGACTTAAACTATGGCTACACCTTC.